The T cell receptor (beta chain) under discussion was sequenced for a study of T cells in Graves' hyperthyroidism and ophthalmopathy. Study outcomes and limitations: In blood, most of the thyroid clonotypes expanded above 0.001 were also present.

The CDR3 has 17 amino acids. After removal of 1 base from V and 2 bases from J, the junction contained 3 bases not matched to a gene. Germline loops: CDR1 SGHDT, CDR2 YYEEEE. RNA transcripts gave rise to amplified TCR beta CDR3 regions. With the HTBI primer set, the TCR CDR3 went through a first round of RT-PCR. Each CDR3 protein is one row after TCRdb ran MiXCR on the multiplex PCR reads. The table has around 350,000 distinct CDR3 sequences, roughly 15% seen once; the top ten hold around 19%. Clinical symptoms, serum thyroxine and TRAb, thyroid ultrasound and orbital computed tomography were used for the diagnoses. Details on this clonotype: Its antigen is as yet unknown.

The sequence was collected from a young woman with Graves' ophthalmopathy. This chain connects TRBV5-6 to TRBJ2-1; TRBD2 matches 13 bases. Sequencing input: blood. The CDR3 spells CASSLTSGGATYNEQFF. CDR3 DNA sequence: TGTGCCAGCAGCTTGACTAGCGGGGGGGCGACCTACAATGAGCAGTTCTTC.